The clone carrying this T cell receptor beta chain has ten or more counts. Its matching antigen is unknown. This CDR3 contains 20 residues. V was clipped by 7 bases and J by 2 bases; unmatched bases: 18. Germline V gene data show CDR1 as MDHEN and CDR2 as SYDVKM. The record originates from a study of T cells after yellow fever vaccination. Study-level points and caveats: Post-booster repertoires contained most primary-vaccination clones again (around 97% CD4, about 90% CD8). On re-exposure, the response was weaker but peaked faster, at day 5 versus 15. Abundant clonotypes from the bulk population could contaminate FACS-sorted repertoires.

TCRdb used MiXCR to reprocess the 5' RACE reads, holding one entry per CDR3 protein. The sample contains roughly 63,000 distinct CDR3 sequences, roughly 7.3% of which appear only once. This chain uses TRBV28 with TRBJ1-6; 9 positions match TRBD1. Sequences were derived from CD8+ T cells sorted from PBMCs, sampled 15 days after the yellow fever booster vaccination. This TCR came from a man aged 25-45 years who received the YFV17D yellow fever vaccine. CDR3 protein: CASNLAGTGKRGTYNSPLHF. CDR3 coding DNA: TGTGCCAGCAACTTAGCAGGGACAGGGAAGCGCGGTACCTATAATTCACCCCTCCACTTT.